The clone carrying this T cell receptor (beta chain) was seen ten or more times. CDR3 length: 13 amino acids. Germline CDR1 and CDR2: MDHEN and SYDVKM. The V end lost 3 bases, the J end lost 5 bases, and 10 bases lay between the germline ends. The data belong to a study of regulatory T cells in long-lasting Graves disease. The wider study: Graves' patients, newly diagnosed, had taken antithyroid drugs under 3 months.

Investigators prepared the TCR beta libraries by applying iRepertoire HTBI primers and Arm-PCR of CDR3 regions. A single record per CDR3 protein comes from TCRdb applying MiXCR to the multiplex PCR reads. The sample has approximately 540,000 distinct CDR3 sequences, more than 10% seen once. Time point noted: newly diagnosed GD, antithyroid drugs for less than 3 months. PBMCs provided the RNA from which the TCR library was made. Diagnoses of Graves' disease were made by American Thyroid Association guidelines. The sample was also linked to a second study, of T cells in Graves' hyperthyroidism and ophthalmopathy. That work adds: Graves' hyperthyroidism showing no ophthalmopathy progression within 18 months was considered stable.

This sample comprised peripheral blood mononuclear cells (PBMCs), obtained at new diagnosis, from a patient treated with antithyroid drugs. The chain employs TRBV28 and TRBJ1-1; D uncertain. The source of this sequence is a woman between 25 and 40 years old with Graves disease. The CDR3 bases are TGTGCCAGCAGTTTTTCGGAAGAGACTGAAGCTTTCTTT. It is translated as CASSFSEETEAFF. Full variable domain (outside the CDR3, taken from reference TRBV28 and TRBJ1-1): DVKVTQSSRYLVKRTGEKVFLECVQDMDHENMFWYRQDPGLGLRLIYFSYDVKMKEKGDIPEGYSVSREKKERFSLILESASTNQTSMYLCASSFSEETEAFFGQGTRLTVV.